Presented here are 30 T cell receptor beta chains from one specimen sequenced in a study of blood T cell repertoires in COVID-19. Sequenced by immunoSEQ multiplex PCR; TCRdb stores in-frame clones only, minus some. The sample includes about 300,000 clones, around 88% of them seen just once. Sequences were obtained from peripheral blood. The receptors stem from a woman in her twenties or thirties who had recovered from COVID-19.

This sequence joins TRBV7-7 and TRBJ2-1; D may be TRBD2 (6 bases). The V gene's germline CDR1 is SSHAT and CDR2 FNYEAQ (reference sequence). The CDR3 totals 17 residues. The V end lost 5 bases, the J end lost 0 bases, and 17 bases lay between the germline ends. The CDR3 sequence: CASSPGGTRGSYNEQFF. As DNA, the CDR3 is TGTGCCAGCAGCCCTGGGGGGACCCGAGGCTCCTACAATGAGCAGTTCTTC.

The rearrangement uses TRBV5-1 and TRBJ2-2, with unresolved D. The CDR3 covers 16 residues. Germline CDR1 reads SGHRS; CDR2 reads YFSETQ. The V end was cut by 7 bases, the J end by 3 bases, with 19 bases between. The CDR3: CASSGDGRTDTGELFF. For the CDR3, the DNA is TGCGCCAGCTCGGGTGACGGCAGAACCGACACCGGGGAGCTGTTTTTT.

The chain employs TRBV5-4 and TRBJ2-2; maybe TRBD2 (6 bases). This CDR3 is 14 amino acids long. Germline V CDR1 and CDR2: SGHNT, YYREEE (reference sequence). The V end was cut by 3 bases, the J end by 6 bases, with 12 bases between. The CDR3 DNA is TGTGCCAGCAGCTCTCCGGGACTGCCCGGGGAGCTGTTTTTT. Encoded protein: CASSSPGLPGELFF.

This clone was counted once. The chain has TRBV7-2 and TRBJ2-7; D gene ambiguous. V was clipped by 0 bases and J by 3 bases, with 6 bases between them. In germline, CDR1 is SGHTA, CDR2 FQGNSA. The CDR3 is 13 amino acids. The CDR3 is CASSLAGVYEQYF. The CDR3 bases are TGTGCCAGCAGCTTAGCAGGAGTCTACGAGCAGTACTTC. Looking up the rest from reference TRBV7-2 and TRBJ2-7 gives the full variable domain: GAGVSQSPSNKVTEKGKDVELRCDPISGHTALYWYRQSLGQGLEFLIYFQGNSAPDKSGLPSDRFSAERTGGSVSTLTIQRTQQEDSAVYLCASSLAGVYEQYFGPGTRLTVT.

The V gene is TRBV7-3, the J gene TRBJ2-7; D perhaps matches TRBD2 (6 bases). Germline CDR1 is SGHTA and CDR2 is FQGTGA. CDR3 length: 13 residues. Trimming pared 2 bases from V and 6 bases from J, leaving 11 bases between. The CDR3 sequence: CASSLHAGREQYF. CDR3 nucleotides: TGTGCCAGCAGCTTACATGCGGGGCGCGAGCAGTACTTC.

V is TRBV7-9 and J is TRBJ2-7, with 7 bases aligning to TRBD1. The CDR3 loop spans 13 amino acids. The germline CDR1 and CDR2 sequences are SEHNR and FQNEAQ (reference sequence). Germline trimming cut 5 bases from V and 3 bases from J; bases unmatched to any gene: 4. CDR3 protein: CASSRDSDYEQYF. Here the CDR3 DNA reads TGTGCCAGCAGCCGGGACAGTGACTACGAGCAGTACTTC.

V gene TRBV6-1 combines with J gene TRBJ1-6; D remains unclear. The germline CDR1 and CDR2 sequences are MNHNS and SASEGT. The CDR3 is 12 amino acids. V lost 3 bases and J lost 8, with 5 bases in between. CDR3 loop: CASSEEYSPLHF. CDR3 sequence (DNA): TGTGCCAGCAGTGAGGAGTATTCACCCCTCCACTTT.

The rearrangement links TRBV7-2 to TRBJ2-3; 13 bases are shared with TRBD2. This CDR3 is built from 17 residues. The ends lost 5 bases at V and 5 bases at J; junction bases unmatched: 10. From germline, CDR1 is SGHTA and CDR2 FQGNSA. The CDR3 nucleotides read TGTGCCAGCAGCCCTCAACTAGCGGGGGGGCCTCGAGATACGCAGTATTTT. Translated: CASSPQLAGGPRDTQYF. Full variable domain (remainder filled in from reference TRBV7-2 and TRBJ2-3): GAGVSQSPSNKVTEKGKDVELRCDPISGHTALYWYRQSLGQGLEFLIYFQGNSAPDKSGLPSDRFSAERTGGSVSTLTIQRTQQEDSAVYLCASSPQLAGGPRDTQYFGPGTRLTVL.

The CDR3 protein is CASSQDRDREKGGYTF. DNA for the CDR3: TGTGCCAGCAGCCAAGATAGGGACAGGGAGAAAGGTGGCTACACCTTC. This sequence joins TRBV3-1 (or the pseudogene TRBV3-2) and TRBJ1-2, with 9 bases matching TRBD1. The V gene's germline CDR1 is LGHDT and CDR2 YNNKEL (reference sequence). This CDR3 comprises 16 residues. The trim removed 0 bases at V and 7 bases at J, leaving 9 bases unmatched.

V usage is TRBV5-4 and J usage is TRBJ2-5; TRBD2 matches 7 bases. V lost 6 bases, J lost 5 bases, and 7 bases stayed unmatched. This CDR3 region has 13 residues. The germline CDR1 and CDR2 sequences are SGHNT and YYREEE (reference sequence). The CDR3 DNA follows: TGTGCCAGCACTCCGGGGGGTGGGGAGACCCAGTACTTC. Amino acid sequence: CASTPGGGETQYF.

The chain employs TRBV11-2 and TRBJ1-1; perhaps TRBD1 as D (5 bases). V gave up 5 bases and J gave up 4 bases, with 20 bases separating them. CDR1 and CDR2 from the germline V gene are SGHAT and FQNNGV. The CDR3 runs to 16 residues. The CDR3 sequence is CASSAPGGGRGTEAFF. The CDR3 DNA follows: TGTGCCAGCAGCGCACCCGGGGGGGGTAGGGGCACTGAAGCTTTCTTT.

The chain carries TRBV2 and TRBJ1-3; D gene unclear. V was cut by 5 bases and J by 4 bases, with 15 bases left in between. The CDR3 runs to 15 residues. Germline CDR1 SNHLY, CDR2 FYNNEI. DNA for the CDR3: TGTGCCAGCAGTCCAGATCTCATTCGCGGAAACACCATATATTTT. This encodes CASSPDLIRGNTIYF.

The chain uses TRBV28 and TRBJ1-6; D possibly corresponds to TRBD1 (6 bases). V was trimmed by 6 bases and J by 6 bases, leaving 6 bases between them. From germline, CDR1 is MDHEN and CDR2 SYDVKM. The CDR3 has 12 residues. DNA of the CDR3: TGTGCCAGCAGGGACAGTAATTCACCCCTCCACTTT. Translating it yields CASRDSNSPLHF.

The gene calls are TRBV6-5 and TRBJ1-2, with 8 bases aligning to TRBD1. Germline-derived CDR1 and CDR2 are MNHEY and SVGAGI. There are 15 residues in the CDR3. J was trimmed by 10 bases and V by 4 bases; bases with no gene match: 14. The CDR3 nucleotides are TGTGCCAGCAGTTTGAGGATCCGACAGGGGTCTGCCTACACCTTC. This codes for CASSLRIRQGSAYTF.

V is TRBV5-1 and J is TRBJ2-5; a weak D match, TRBD1 (5 bases). The CDR3 runs to 16 residues. The V gene's germline CDR1 is SGHRS and CDR2 YFSETQ. Between the trimmed V and J ends, which lost 0 bases and 5 bases, there was a span of 17 bases. For the CDR3, the DNA is TGCGCCAGCAGCTTGGCCAAGGGGCCTGGTAGCGAGACCCAGTACTTC. Residues: CASSLAKGPGSETQYF.

The chain joins TRBV7-6 to TRBJ2-3; 7 bases align to TRBD2. CDR1 SGHVS and CDR2 FNYEAQ come from the germline V gene. Losses at the gene ends were 1 base for V and 3 bases for J; bases not matched to a gene: 7. The CDR3 runs to 16 residues. CDR3 loop: CASSLGAGVGTDTQYF. The CDR3 nucleotides are TGTGCCAGCAGCTTAGGGGCGGGGGTCGGGACAGATACGCAGTATTTT.

The chain couples TRBV20-1 to TRBJ1-2; maybe TRBD1 (6 bases). CDR1 is DFQATT, CDR2 SNEGSKA, per germline (reference sequence). Between the trimmed V and J ends, which lost 3 bases and 0 bases, there was a span of 11 bases. The CDR3 is 14 residues long. The CDR3 region is CSASLTGPNYGYTF. For the CDR3, the DNA is TGCAGTGCTAGTTTGACAGGTCCTAACTATGGCTACACCTTC.

J is TRBJ1-1 and V is TRBV9, with 7 bases lining up with TRBD1. The CDR3 is made up of 15 amino acids. Germline-derived CDR1 and CDR2 are SGDLS and YYNGEE. Germline trimming cut 4 bases from V and 0 bases from J; bases unmatched to any gene: 6. The CDR3 is CASSLRTGLNTEAFF. Written as DNA, the CDR3 is TGTGCCAGCAGCCTACGGACAGGTCTGAACACTGAAGCTTTCTTT.

The chain combines TRBV9 with TRBJ2-1, with TRBD1 matching over 10 bases. Germline CDR1 SGDLS, CDR2 YYNGEE. Trimming at V came to 0 bases and at J to 10 bases, leaving 4 bases not matched to a gene. The CDR3 length is 14 residues. In DNA form, the CDR3 reads TGTGCCAGCAGCGTAGGACAGGGGGCTTACGAGCAGTTCTTC. Protein product: CASSVGQGAYEQFF.

The chain couples TRBV2 to TRBJ1-2, with unresolved D. This CDR3 is 13 amino acids long. V was cut by 6 bases and J by 6 bases, with 14 bases left in between. CDR1 is SNHLY, CDR2 FYNNEI, per germline. CDR3 sequence (DNA): TGTGCCAGCAGCTCATCCAACCCGGATGGCTACACCTTC. As protein: CASSSSNPDGYTF.

The chain carries TRBV30 and TRBJ2-7, with 11 nucleotides matching TRBD1. The CDR3 loop spans 15 amino acids. Germline trimming cut 5 bases from V and 2 bases from J; bases unmatched to any gene: 8. Germline CDR1 and CDR2: GTSNPN and SVGIG (reference sequence). This chain's CDR3 is CAWGLPGQGAYEQYF. DNA of the CDR3: TGTGCCTGGGGGCTCCCGGGACAGGGGGCCTACGAGCAGTACTTC.

The V call is TRBV18, the J call TRBJ2-3, with D tentatively TRBD1 (6 bases). Germline V gene sequence: CDR1 KGHSH, CDR2 LQKENI. The ends were cut back, 2 bases at V and 5 bases at J, with 17 bases in the middle. The CDR3 totals 16 residues. The CDR3 loop is CASSPYVIIQGDTQYF. The CDR3 nucleotides read TGTGCCAGCTCACCATACGTCATTATACAGGGAGATACGCAGTATTTT.

The chain employs TRBV6-5 and TRBJ1-1; 11 bases fit TRBD1. Trimming removed 6 bases from V and 5 bases from J; junction bases left unmatched: 8. This CDR3 comprises 15 residues. CDR1 and CDR2 from the germline V gene are MNHEY and SVGAGI. In nucleotides, the CDR3 is TGTGCCAGCAGGAGACGGGACAGGGGGGGAACTGAAGCTTTCTTT. Translating it yields CASRRRDRGGTEAFF.

V usage is TRBV2 and J usage is TRBJ1-1, with 7 positions matching TRBD1. The CDR3 sequence is 16 residues long. The V gene end was trimmed by 0 bases and the J gene end by 5 bases; junction bases not matched to a gene: 9. Germline-derived CDR1 and CDR2 are SNHLY and FYNNEI. The chain's CDR3 is CASSEARDSRRTEAFF. The CDR3 DNA reads TGTGCCAGCAGTGAAGCGAGGGACAGCCGAAGGACTGAAGCTTTCTTT.

The sample holds a few counts of this clone. J is TRBJ2-3 and V is TRBV4-3; 10 bases agree with TRBD2. With V trimmed by 2 bases and J by 6 bases, 5 bases remained unmatched. The germline gives CDR1 LGHNA, CDR2 YSLEER. The length of the CDR3 is 15 residues. DNA of the CDR3: TGCGCCAGCAGCCAATCTAGCGGGGGTCATGATACGCAGTATTTT. It codes for CASSQSSGGHDTQYF.

The V call is TRBV30, the J call TRBJ1-1; D perhaps matches TRBD1 (6 bases). From germline, CDR1 is GTSNPN and CDR2 SVGIG (reference sequence). V was pared by 1 base and J by 0 bases, with 9 bases between. There are 14 residues in the CDR3. The CDR3 here is CAWSGTGLNTEAFF. The CDR3 DNA is TGTGCCTGGAGTGGAACAGGGTTGAACACTGAAGCTTTCTTT. The variable domain in full, completed from reference TRBV30 and TRBJ1-1, reads SQTIHQWPATLVQPVGSPLSLECTVEGTSNPNLYWYRQAAGRGLQLLFYSVGIGQISSEVPQNLSASRPQDRQFILSSKKLLLSDSGFYLCAWSGTGLNTEAFFGQGTRLTVV.

This rearrangement joins TRBV19 to TRBJ1-1, with 7 nucleotides matching TRBD1. Germline assignment: CDR1 LNHDA and CDR2 SQIVND (reference sequence). The CDR3 extends over 14 amino acids. Unmatched junction bases numbered 8, after V lost 9 bases and J lost 1 base. In DNA, the CDR3 is TGTGCCAGCCGGACAGGACAGGCGAACACTGAAGCTTTCTTT. This translates into CASRTGQANTEAFF.

J is TRBJ2-3 and V is TRBV9; D possibly corresponds to TRBD2 (5 bases). Trimming pared 3 bases from V and 0 bases from J, leaving 11 bases between. CDR1 is SGDLS, CDR2 YYNGEE, per germline. CDR3 size: 15 residues. CDR3 nucleotides: TGTGCCAGCAGCGACGACTACCTTAGCACAGATACGCAGTATTTT. It is translated as CASSDDYLSTDTQYF.

The CDR3 here is CASSLGEVTDTQYF. The CDR3 DNA sequence: TGCGCCAGCAGCTTGGGAGAAGTCACAGATACGCAGTATTTT. The rearrangement uses TRBV5-1 and TRBJ2-3; D is unresolved. CDR1 SGHRS and CDR2 YFSETQ come from the germline V gene. This CDR3 is 14 amino acids long. Trimming pared 0 bases from V and 2 bases from J, leaving 7 bases between.

V is TRBV6-6 and J is TRBJ1-3; D may be TRBD1 (6 bases). V was cut by 10 bases and J by 0 bases, with 10 bases left in between. The CDR3 is 13 residues long. Germline V CDR1 and CDR2: MNHNY, SVGAGI (reference sequence). CDR3: CATRQVSGNTIYF. The DNA for the CDR3 is TGTGCCACCAGACAGGTCTCTGGAAACACCATATATTTT.